Each of the 22 T cell receptor beta chains below was sequenced from the same sample in a study of neurological immune-mediated disorders. TCRdb independently ran MiXCR on the 5' RACE reads; one entry per CDR3 protein. This table has over 55,000 distinct CDR3 sequences, roughly 10% appearing once. Documented time point: longitudinal time-point 2. Material: PBMCs. The receptor source for this set is a man in his thirties or forties in good health.

The chain has TRBV9 and TRBJ2-3, with a possible D match to TRBD1 (6 bases). Germline CDR1 SGDLS, CDR2 YYNGEE. V was clipped by 4 bases and J by 7 bases, with 22 bases between them. There are 16 residues in the CDR3. This chain's CDR3 is CASSPRTDFVGYTQYF. CDR3 DNA sequence: TGTGCCAGCAGCCCCCGGACAGACTTCGTTGGTTATACGCAGTATTTT. The whole variable domain, remainder taken from reference TRBV9 and TRBJ2-3, is DSGVTQTPKHLITATGQRVTLRCSPRSGDLSVYWYQQSLDQGLQFLIQYYNGEERAKGNILERFSAQQFPDLHSELNLSSLELGDSALYFCASSPRTDFVGYTQYFGPGTRLTVL.

This clonotype was seen repeatedly, ten times or more. The rearrangement uses TRBV5-1 and TRBJ2-3; no clear D. This CDR3 is 15 amino acids long. The V and J ends lost 7 bases and 2 bases respectively, with 17 bases between them. In germline, CDR1 is SGHRS, CDR2 YFSETQ. DNA of the CDR3: TGCGCCAGCTCGTTCGCGGCCCTTGTCACAGATACGCAGTATTTT. Translated, it gives CASSFAALVTDTQYF.

At least ten counts were recorded for this clonotype. The V gene is TRBV15, the J gene TRBJ2-1; D is perhaps TRBD1 or TRBD2 (5 bases each). This CDR3 spans 15 amino acids. Trimming stripped 11 bases from V and 4 bases from J, with 21 bases between. Germline V lookup: CDR1 LNHNV, CDR2 YYDKDF (reference sequence). CDR3 loop: CAASQEGSVYNEQFF. The CDR3 DNA reads TGTGCCGCTAGCCAAGAGGGGTCCGTTTACAATGAGCAGTTCTTC.

This clonotype was seen many times. CDR3 in amino acids: CATPGVGTPLQYF. Here the CDR3 DNA reads TGTGCCACCCCTGGGGTCGGTACTCCGCTTCAGTACTTC. The chain recombines TRBV7-9 with TRBJ2-7; D gene unclear. The CDR3 covers 13 residues. Trimming left V 10 bases short and J 10 bases short, with 23 bases between. The germline CDR1 and CDR2 sequences are SEHNR and FQNEAQ (reference sequence).

This clonotype was detected ten times or more. The rearrangement links TRBV20-1 to TRBJ2-3, with 12 bases aligning to TRBD2. Germline V lookup: CDR1 DFQATT, CDR2 SNEGSKA (reference sequence). The ends lost 3 bases at V and 1 base at J; junction bases unmatched: 14. The CDR3 sequence is 19 residues long. The CDR3 loop reads CSASGRGTSGSLGTDTQYF. Written as DNA, the CDR3 is TGCAGTGCTAGTGGTCGGGGGACTAGCGGGTCCTTGGGCACAGATACGCAGTATTTT.

The chain is built from TRBV10-3 and TRBJ2-1; possibly TRBD2 for D (7 bases). The CDR3 has 14 residues. Germline V CDR1 and CDR2: ENHRY, SYGVKD. Trimming stripped 8 bases from V and 0 bases from J, with 11 bases between. The CDR3 bases are TGTGCCATCCGGGGGGCTAGCTCCTACAATGAGCAGTTCTTC. Its protein is CAIRGASSYNEQFF.

This clonotype has a count of ten or more. The chain has TRBV15 and TRBJ2-1; TRBD2 matches at 12 bases. Germline-derived CDR1 and CDR2 are LNHNV and YYDKDF (reference sequence). The length of the CDR3 is 19 residues. The trim removed 0 bases at V and 2 bases at J, leaving 8 bases unmatched. The CDR3 region has the DNA TGTGCCACCAGCAGAGATCGACTAGCGGGAGTGCCCGCCTACAATGAGCAGTTCTTC. It is translated as CATSRDRLAGVPAYNEQFF.

This clonotype was found many times. The rearrangement uses TRBV6-1 and TRBJ1-1; 9 bases are shared with TRBD1. Trimming took 6 bases from V and 4 from J; bases not matched to a gene: 3. Germline CDR1 and CDR2: MNHNS and SASEGT. CDR3 length: 13 amino acids. CDR3 bases: TGTGCCAGCAGCGGACAGGGGACCACTGAAGCTTTCTTT. It translates to CASSGQGTTEAFF.

This clonotype came up many times. DNA for the CDR3: TGTGCCAGCAGCGGGGGACTTTATGGTGGCTACACCTTC. The encoded protein is CASSGGLYGGYTF. The rearrangement uses TRBV3-1 and TRBJ1-2; tentative D call: TRBD1 (5 bases). Germline V CDR1 and CDR2: LGHDT, YNNKEL (reference sequence). The CDR3 has 13 residues. V was shortened by 5 bases and J by 7 bases, with 14 bases between the two germline ends.

In this sample, this clonotype turned up many times. The chain is built from TRBV28 and TRBJ1-2; D possibly corresponds to TRBD1 (5 bases). Trimming cost V 2 bases and J 1 base, with 14 bases left between them. The germline CDR1 and CDR2 sequences are MDHEN and SYDVKM. CDR3 size: 16 residues. As DNA, the CDR3 is TGTGCCAGCAGTTTAGCGGGGTTCCAGGGTAACTATGGCTACACCTTC. Translation: CASSLAGFQGNYGYTF.

Many counts were recorded for this clonotype. V usage is TRBV9 and J usage is TRBJ1-2; 7 bases map to TRBD1. The germline V gene encodes CDR1 SGDLS and CDR2 YYNGEE. V dropped 3 bases and J dropped 3; count of bases not matched to a gene: 8. The CDR3 runs 15 residues. In DNA, the CDR3 is TGTGCCAGCAGCGGCCGGGACAGTAAATACTATGGCTACACCTTC. Translation: CASSGRDSKYYGYTF.

About this clonotype: The junction departs from germline at one end; a sequencing error may be responsible. The chain joins TRBV7-2 to TRBJ2-3; TRBD1 is a possible D gene (5 bases). The end of the DNA fits TRBJ1-5 better, so the J call may be wrong. The CDR3 totals 15 residues. Germline CDR1 and CDR2: SGHTA and FQGNSA. This CDR3 is CVSRASGAVANTQHF. In nucleotides, the CDR3 is TGTGTCAGCAGGGCGAGCGGGGCTGTTGCTAATACGCAGCATTTT.

At least ten counts were recorded for this clonotype. The chain uses TRBV27 and TRBJ2-6; D is unclear. Germline CDR1 and CDR2: MNHEY and SMNVEV (reference sequence). Trimming pared 4 bases from V and 0 bases from J, leaving 13 bases between. CDR3 length equals 17 residues. The CDR3 spells CASSYYRLGSGANVLTF. In DNA, the CDR3 is TGTGCCAGCAGTTATTATCGTTTAGGCTCTGGGGCCAACGTCCTGACTTTC.

The sample holds many counts of this clonotype. This chain joins TRBV4-2 and TRBJ1-4, with no clear D. Per germline, CDR1 LGHNA and CDR2 YNFKEQ. This CDR3 has 16 amino acids. Trimming shortened V by 0 bases and J by 5 bases, and 13 bases separated the two germline ends. CDR3 region: CASSQDRRTSNEKLFF. Here the CDR3 DNA reads TGTGCCAGCAGCCAAGATAGGAGGACCTCGAATGAAAAACTGTTTTTT.

This clonotype was counted only a few times. This rearrangement joins TRBV6-5 to TRBJ2-7; possibly TRBD2 for D (7 bases). Per germline, CDR1 MNHEY and CDR2 SVGAGI. This CDR3 is 14 amino acids long. V gave up 4 bases and J gave up 2 bases, with 12 bases separating them. The CDR3 loop is CASSSGGLTYEQYF. CDR3 coding DNA: TGTGCCAGCAGTTCCGGGGGGCTCACCTACGAGCAGTACTTC.

This clonotype is labeled as medium-sized (0.01 to 0.1%). V is TRBV28 and J is TRBJ1-1; TRBD1 matches at 8 bases. The V gene end was trimmed by 6 bases and the J gene end by 10 bases; junction bases not matched to a gene: 10. This CDR3 is built from 13 residues. Germline assignment: CDR1 MDHEN and CDR2 SYDVKM. For the CDR3, the DNA is TGTGCCAGCAGGATCGGACAGGGACTGAGAGCTTTCTTT. It yields the protein CASRIGQGLRAFF.

This clonotype was recorded at least ten times. The rearrangement uses TRBV10-3 and TRBJ2-1; 7 bases agree with TRBD1. The V gene's germline CDR1 is ENHRY and CDR2 SYGVKD. The CDR3 spans 15 residues. Unmatched junction bases numbered 10, after V lost 6 bases and J lost 5 bases. This CDR3 reads CAIRPPGTENNEQFF. The CDR3 coding sequence is TGTGCCATCAGACCCCCTGGGACAGAGAACAATGAGCAGTTCTTC.

The table lists this clonotype with many counts. The chain uses TRBV9 and TRBJ2-7, with D perhaps matching TRBD2 (6 bases). Between the trimmed V and J ends, which lost 0 bases and 0 bases, there was a span of 7 bases. From germline, CDR1 is SGDLS and CDR2 YYNGEE. This CDR3 is 14 amino acids long. The CDR3 bases are TGTGCCAGCAGCGTAGGCGGGGTCTCCTACGAGCAGTACTTC. It specifies CASSVGGVSYEQYF.

The chain has TRBV7-3 and TRBJ2-1; maybe TRBD2 (5 bases). The CDR3 totals 14 residues. Looked up from germline, CDR1 is SGHTA and CDR2 is FQGTGA. Here the CDR3 DNA reads TGTATCAGCAGCCAAATGGGGAGCGCGGATGAGCAGTTCTTC. Translated, it gives CISSQMGSADEQFF.

This clonotype was seen many times. As DNA, the CDR3 is TGTGCCAGCAGCTTAGTACAACCCGGGCGTCGAATTAACTATGGCTACACCTTC. This gives the protein CASSLVQPGRRINYGYTF. The J gene is TRBJ1-2, the V gene TRBV7-8; D remains unclear. Trimming removed 1 base at V and 1 base at J, with 19 bases between. The CDR3 totals 18 residues. CDR1 and CDR2 (germline): SGHVS, FQNEAQ.

The sample holds many counts of this clonotype. The chain combines TRBV5-1 with TRBJ2-1; 8 bases map to TRBD2. The CDR3 spans 13 residues. J gave up 10 bases and V 1 base, and 4 bases lay outside the gene matches. CDR1 and CDR2 from the germline V gene are SGHRS and YFSETQ. The CDR3 region has the DNA TGCGCCAGCAGCTTGTTACTAGCGGACGAGCAGTTCTTC. Translation gives CASSLLLADEQFF.

This clonotype came up many times. This chain links TRBV5-1 with TRBJ1-6; TRBD1 matches at 9 bases. The ends lost 0 bases at V and 0 bases at J; junction bases unmatched: 4. CDR1 is SGHRS, CDR2 YFSETQ, per germline. This CDR3 is 18 amino acids long. The CDR3 is CASSLETGGYSYNSPLHF. As DNA, the CDR3 is TGCGCCAGCAGCTTGGAGACAGGGGGTTACTCCTATAATTCACCCCTCCACTTT.